This is a list of T cell receptor beta chains from one sample in a study of blood T cells in healthy people across ages. Each CDR3 protein is one row after TCRdb ran MiXCR on the 5' RACE reads. The sample gives over 600,000 distinct CDR3 sequences, around 50% of which show up once; 20% to 30% is in the top ten. Sequencing was performed on blood. These TCRs come from a man aged 40-49 years in good health. The CDR3 runs from the conserved cysteine through the conserved F or W. The order of the fields is CDR3 length, D gene, V gene, CDR3 protein. D genes are given only for firm matches.

CDR3 length: 15; D gene: TRBD2; V gene: TRBV20-1; CDR3 protein: CSASRRGDYYNEQFF
CDR3 length: 18; D gene: TRBD2; V gene: TRBV7-2; CDR3 protein: CASSPRLAGSFFQETQYF
CDR3 length: 15; D gene: .; V gene: TRBV9; CDR3 protein: CASSVRDLGTGELFF
CDR3 length: 15; D gene: TRBD2; V gene: TRBV6-5; CDR3 protein: CASRGSGSRRDTQYF
CDR3 length: 15; D gene: .; V gene: TRBV28; CDR3 protein: CASTRGSPNQETQFF
CDR3 length: 13; D gene: .; V gene: TRBV7-2; CDR3 protein: CASSRNIRGEQYF
CDR3 length: 15; D gene: .; V gene: TRBV9; CDR3 protein: CASRAGDSETDTQYF
CDR3 length: 15; D gene: TRBD2; V gene: TRBV12-3/TRBV12-4; CDR3 protein: CASRPGTSFPNEQFF
CDR3 length: 14; D gene: TRBD1; V gene: TRBV25-1; CDR3 protein: CASTQTGIHSPLHF
CDR3 length: 15; D gene: TRBD2; V gene: TRBV28; CDR3 protein: CASSLQGGRSDTQYF
CDR3 length: 15; D gene: .; V gene: TRBV9; CDR3 protein: CASSVSVNSYNEQFF
CDR3 length: 15; D gene: TRBD2; V gene: TRBV15; CDR3 protein: CATSRVTSGYNEQFF
CDR3 length: 15; D gene: TRBD2; V gene: TRBV4-3; CDR3 protein: CASSQVAAGLSTQYF
CDR3 length: 13; D gene: .; V gene: TRBV13; CDR3 protein: CASSPGFGNTIYF
CDR3 length: 14; D gene: .; V gene: TRBV7-9; CDR3 protein: CASSRYLGTDTQYF
CDR3 length: 15; D gene: TRBD2; V gene: TRBV7-2; CDR3 protein: CASSPRTSGGHEQFF